The 3 T cell receptor beta chains below were found in one sample sequenced in a study of blood T cells in healthy people across ages. A J-beta primer mix and a sample-barcoded 5' primer were used in a second PCR of roughly 7 to 12 cycles. From the 5' RACE reads, TCRdb called clonotypes with MiXCR, one entry per CDR3 protein. The table records 1.8 million or so distinct CDR3 sequences, around 40% of them present only once. Specimen: blood. These receptors were obtained from a human donor in good health.

This clonotype was picked up a small number of times. The chain is built from TRBV19 and TRBJ2-4; D gene ambiguous. This CDR3 is built from 13 residues. Looked up from germline, CDR1 is LNHDA and CDR2 is SQIVND (reference sequence). Trimming left V 6 bases short and J 8 bases short, with 14 bases between. CDR3 loop: CASRSEFLDIQYF. Here the CDR3 DNA reads TGTGCCAGTAGAAGTGAGTTCCTAGACATTCAGTACTTC. Filled out from reference TRBV19 and TRBJ2-4, the complete variable domain reads DGGITQSPKYLFRKEGQNVTLSCEQNLNHDAMYWYRQDPGQGLRLIYYSQIVNDFQKGDIAEGYSVSREKKESFPLTVTSAQKNPTAFYLCASRSEFLDIQYFGAGTRLSVL.

Remarks on this clonotype: At one end, the junction sequence differs from germline, possibly due to a read error. The chain employs TRBV14 and TRBJ2-3; TRBD2 aligns across 14 bases. From germline, CDR1 is SGHDN and CDR2 FVKESK. The CDR3 is 21 amino acids. CDR3 in DNA: TGTGCCGGCAGCCAAGGACCGACTAGCGGGGGGGCCCTTGCGCGCACAGATACGCAGTATTTT. Translating gives CAGSQGPTSGGALARTDTQYF.

J is TRBJ2-3 and V is TRBV29-1; 7 bases match TRBD1. After removal of 0 bases from V and 5 bases from J, the junction contained 8 bases not matched to a gene. The CDR3 spans 15 residues. Per the germline V gene, CDR1 is SQVTM and CDR2 is ANQGSEA. CDR3 in DNA: TGCAGCGTTGAAGAAATGACAGGGACGGAAGATACGCAGTATTTT. Translated, it gives CSVEEMTGTEDTQYF.